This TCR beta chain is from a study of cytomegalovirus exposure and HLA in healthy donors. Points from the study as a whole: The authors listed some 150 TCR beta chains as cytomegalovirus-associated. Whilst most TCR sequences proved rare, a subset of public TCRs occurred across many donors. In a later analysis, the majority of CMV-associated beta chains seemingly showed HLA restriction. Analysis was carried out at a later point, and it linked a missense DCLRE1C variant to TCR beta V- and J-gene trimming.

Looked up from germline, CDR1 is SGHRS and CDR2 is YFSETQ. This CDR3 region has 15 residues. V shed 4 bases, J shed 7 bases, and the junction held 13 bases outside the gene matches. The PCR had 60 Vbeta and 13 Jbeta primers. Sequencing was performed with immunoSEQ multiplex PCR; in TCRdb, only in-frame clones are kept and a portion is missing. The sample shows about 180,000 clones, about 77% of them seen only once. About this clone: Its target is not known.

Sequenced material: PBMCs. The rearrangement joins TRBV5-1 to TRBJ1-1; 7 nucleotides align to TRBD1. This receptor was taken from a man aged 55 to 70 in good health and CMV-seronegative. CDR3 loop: CASSPLSTGQVEAFF. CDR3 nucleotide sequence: TGCGCCAGCAGCCCCCTGTCGACAGGGCAGGTTGAAGCTTTCTTT. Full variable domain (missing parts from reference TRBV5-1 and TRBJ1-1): KAGVTQTPRYLIKTRGQQVTLSCSPISGHRSVSWYQQTPGQGLQFLFEYFSETQRNKGNFPGRFSGRQFSNSRSEMNVSTLELGDSALYLCASSPLSTGQVEAFFGQGTRLTVV.